The TCR beta chain under discussion was sequenced for a study of blood T cell repertoires in COVID-19 (dated by TCRdb to 2020 to 2022). Background on the whole study: Samples covering the acute and convalescent phases of COVID-19 were provided by collaborators in the United States, Italy and Spain. The material from the prospective study consisted of cDNA or gDNA derived from T cells, B-cell-depleted T cells, or PBMCs. Subjects who had been exposed to COVID-19, were actively infected with it, or had recovered from it provided the deeply sampled blood TCRbeta repertoires that made up the dataset. The repertoires were made available in a free public database intended to serve as a resource for research on the immune response to SARS-CoV-2. Samples were obtained from the ongoing ImmuneRACE study (first 160 participants) and from 1,254 subjects provided by 6 global collaborators. A de-identified subject ID, COVID-19 status, age in years and sex were almost always included in the sample metadata. Where HLA class I and class II types were available, the types were taken from metadata supplied by the sample provider, not from assay-based typing.

In its sample, this clone was seen a few times. What this receptor recognizes is not known. No much larger clone exists at a distance of one base, and base qualities are not known. The collaborating institutions used their own protocols to collect whole blood in K2EDTA tubes. For TCRbeta analysis, collaborators shipped samples as frozen whole blood, isolated PBMCs, or DNA extracted from either of those sample types. TCRbeta CDR3 regions were amplified from genomic DNA using the immunoSEQ Assay, a bias-controlled multiplex PCR. As for how the authors treated the data: The number of nucleated cells in each sample was estimated from the amplification of reference gene primers within the assay. To quantify the absolute abundance of each unique TCRbeta CDR3 rearrangement, sequence reads were collapsed and filtered. For each sample, productive Simpson clonality was calculated by taking the square root of Simpson's diversity index across productive rearrangements. TCRdb took over this immuneACCESS table, retaining in-frame rearrangements with V and J assigned. Such tables are incomplete; in checked studies, under half of the missing clones stem from an unresolved V gene, and the remainder is unexplained. V and J calls and clone size are given by that table; D and trimming were obtained from the DNA. The sample data list some 77,000 clones, and just under 85% of these were observed just once. Clones ranked in the top ten supply about 28% of the sample.

Overall results and qualifications from the work: The amount of clinical and demographic metadata varied by source and participant and was provided uncurated.

Sequencing used peripheral blood. The receptor's source is a man aged 65 to 79 with acute or convalescent COVID-19.

The sequenced DNA: TGTGCCAGCAGCTTGGTGGCGGCATTGAACACTGAAGCTTTCTTT. It encodes CASSLVAALNTEAFF. The rearrangement combines TRBV5-4 with TRBJ1-1, with the identity of the D gene unclear. V is pared back by 0 bases and J by 0 bases, with 9 bases lying between the germline termini. Via the germline V gene (reference sequence), CDR1 is SGHNT and CDR2 YYREEE. Inclusive of the bounding cysteine and phenylalanine, the CDR3 is 15 residues long. Solely the CDR3 DNA is kept, with 45 bases framed from the first base.